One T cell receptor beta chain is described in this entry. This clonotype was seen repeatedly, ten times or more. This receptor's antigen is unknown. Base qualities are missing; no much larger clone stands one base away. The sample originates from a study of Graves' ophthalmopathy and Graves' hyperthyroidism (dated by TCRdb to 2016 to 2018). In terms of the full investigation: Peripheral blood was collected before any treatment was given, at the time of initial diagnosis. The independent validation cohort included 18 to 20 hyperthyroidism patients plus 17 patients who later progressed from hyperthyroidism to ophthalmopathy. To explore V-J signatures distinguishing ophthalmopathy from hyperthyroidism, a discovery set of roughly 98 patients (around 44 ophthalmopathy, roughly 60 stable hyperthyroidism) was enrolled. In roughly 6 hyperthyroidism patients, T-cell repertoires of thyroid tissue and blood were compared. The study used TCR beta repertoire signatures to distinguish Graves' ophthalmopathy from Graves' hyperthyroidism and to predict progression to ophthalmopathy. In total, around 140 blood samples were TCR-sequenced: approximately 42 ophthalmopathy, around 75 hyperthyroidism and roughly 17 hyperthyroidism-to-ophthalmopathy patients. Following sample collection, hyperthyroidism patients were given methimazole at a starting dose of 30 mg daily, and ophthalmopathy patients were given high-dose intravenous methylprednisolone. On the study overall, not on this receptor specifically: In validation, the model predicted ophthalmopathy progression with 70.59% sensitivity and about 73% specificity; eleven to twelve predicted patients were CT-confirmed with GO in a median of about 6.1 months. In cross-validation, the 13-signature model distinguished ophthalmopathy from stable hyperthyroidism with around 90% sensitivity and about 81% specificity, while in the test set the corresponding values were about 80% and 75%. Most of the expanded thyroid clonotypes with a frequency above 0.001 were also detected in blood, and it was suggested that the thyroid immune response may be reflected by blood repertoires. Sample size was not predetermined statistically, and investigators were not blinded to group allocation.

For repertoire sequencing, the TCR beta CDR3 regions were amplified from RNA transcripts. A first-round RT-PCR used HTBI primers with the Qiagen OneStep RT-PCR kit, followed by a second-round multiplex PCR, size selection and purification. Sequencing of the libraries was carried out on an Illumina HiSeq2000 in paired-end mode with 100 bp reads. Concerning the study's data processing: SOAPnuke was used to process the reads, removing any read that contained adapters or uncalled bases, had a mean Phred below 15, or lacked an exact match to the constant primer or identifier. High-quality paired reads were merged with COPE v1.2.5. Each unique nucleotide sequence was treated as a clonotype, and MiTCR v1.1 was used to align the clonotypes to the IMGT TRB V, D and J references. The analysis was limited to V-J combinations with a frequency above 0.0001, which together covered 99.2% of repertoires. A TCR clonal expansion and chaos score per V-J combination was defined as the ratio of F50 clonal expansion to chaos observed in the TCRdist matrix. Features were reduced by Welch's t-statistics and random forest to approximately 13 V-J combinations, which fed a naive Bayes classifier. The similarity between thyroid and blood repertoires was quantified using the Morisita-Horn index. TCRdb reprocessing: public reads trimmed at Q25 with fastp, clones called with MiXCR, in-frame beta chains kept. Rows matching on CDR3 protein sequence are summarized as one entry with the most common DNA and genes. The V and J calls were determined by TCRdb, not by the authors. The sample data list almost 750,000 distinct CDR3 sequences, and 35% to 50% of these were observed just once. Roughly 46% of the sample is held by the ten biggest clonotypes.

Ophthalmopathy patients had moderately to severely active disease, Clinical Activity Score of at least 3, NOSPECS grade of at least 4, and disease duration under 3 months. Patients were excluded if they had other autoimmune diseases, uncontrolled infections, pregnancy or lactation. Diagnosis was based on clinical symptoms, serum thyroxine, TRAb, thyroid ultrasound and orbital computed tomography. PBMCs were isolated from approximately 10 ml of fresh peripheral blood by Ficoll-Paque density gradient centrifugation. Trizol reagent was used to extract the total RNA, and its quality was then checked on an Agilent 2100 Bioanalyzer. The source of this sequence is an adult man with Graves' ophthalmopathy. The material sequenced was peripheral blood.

The nucleotide sequence reads TGCAGCGTTGACGCAGGGAATGGCTACACCTTC. This translates into CSVDAGNGYTF. In this chain, TRBV29-1 is recombined with TRBJ1-2; TRBD1 is possibly the D segment (5 matching bases). Spanning cysteine to phenylalanine, the CDR3 consists of 11 amino acids. The entry retains the CDR3 DNA only, 33 bases that are in frame from base 1. The germline V gene specifies SQVTM as CDR1 and ANQGSEA as CDR2. Between the V and J ends, shortened by 3 bases and 6 bases respectively, the junction contains 8 bases.